This TCR beta chain was found in a study of TIL therapy for anti-PD-1-resistant metastatic lung cancer. Specified time point: pre-treatment sample, taken before nivolumab and TIL therapy. Pleural nodules or supraclavicular lymph nodes made up most of the excised metastases sampled. Enrollment ran from late 2017 to January 2020. The immunoSEQ assay was v3. The repertoire was sequenced with immunoSEQ multiplex PCR; TCRdb's copy has only in-frame clones and lacks some. The sample shows 45,000 to 60,000 clones, around 64% of them seen only once. Study results and caveats: Treatment-naive, never-smoker and oncogene-addicted patients were overrepresented in this highly selected cohort.

The CDR3 runs to 14 residues. Germline V gene lookup returns CDR1 LNHDA and CDR2 SQIVND (reference sequence). The junction had 7 bases not matched to a gene; V was cut back by 8 bases and J by 4 bases. With regard to this clone: The antigen is not known.

The chain employs TRBV19 and TRBJ1-2; 10 positions agree with TRBD1. The clonotype comes from a person between 30 and 80 years old with non-small cell lung cancer. The specimen was tumor tissue, collected at baseline. The CDR3 bases are TGTGCCAGTCAGGAGACAGGGGGCGGCTATGGCTACACCTTC. Translating gives CASQETGGGYGYTF.